This T cell receptor beta chain was found in a study of blood T cell repertoires in COVID-19. Background on the study: Nucleic acid was either cDNA or gDNA, and it came from T cells, B-cell-depleted T cells, or PBMCs.

The CDR3 is 15 amino acids. Trimming stripped 6 bases from V and 3 bases from J, with 15 bases between. Germline V gene data show CDR1 as MDHEN and CDR2 as SYDVKM. In the source study's methods: Amplification from reference gene primers served as the basis for estimated nucleated cell counts. The table came from immunoSEQ multiplex PCR; TCRdb's copy has only in-frame clones and leaves some out. From that table come the V and J calls and clone size; the DNA was used to work out D and trimming. The sample has roughly 300,000 clones; around 85% are singletons. Patients of the Seattle cohort, enrolled during active infection, were followed longitudinally.

The sequence was obtained from a human donor with COVID-19, enrolled during active disease. The donor label of this sample is uncertain. The sample comprised peripheral blood. This sequence joins TRBV28 and TRBJ1-3; D remains ambiguous. The CDR3 sequence is CASRDGGNGGNTIYF. The CDR3 DNA follows: TGTGCCAGCAGAGATGGAGGGAATGGTGGAAACACCATATATTTT.